This TCR beta chain was documented in a study of T cells after yellow fever vaccination. Study-wide results and limits: On re-exposure, the response was weaker but peaked faster, at day 5 versus 15. Most primary-vaccination clones reappeared after the booster (more than 95% CD4, around 88% CD8).

The table lists this clonotype with a few counts. The antigen is not known. Looked up from germline, CDR1 is SGHTA and CDR2 is FQGTGA. CDR3 length equals 16 residues. Trimming removed 2 bases at V and 0 bases at J, with 11 bases between. In TCRdb, the 5' RACE reads were re-called with MiXCR into one record per CDR3 protein. Of hundreds of thousands of distinct CDR3 sequences in the sample, about 12% were seen once. Sequencing was performed on CD4+ T cells sorted from PBMCs, taken 15 days after the yellow fever booster vaccination. This clonotype was obtained from a man aged 18 to 30 who received the YFV17D yellow fever vaccine. The chain combines TRBV7-3 with TRBJ2-1; D is unclear. The CDR3 DNA sequence: TGTGCCAGCAGCTTATATGGCGGAGCCTCCTACAATGAGCAGTTCTTC. Translated, it gives CASSLYGGASYNEQFF.